This passage covers 10 T cell receptor beta chains from one sample sequenced in a study of regulatory T cells in long-lasting Graves disease (dated by TCRdb to 2020 to 2023). The library was prepared using multiplex PCR. TCRdb lists the instrument as Illumina HiSeq 4000. TCR beta libraries were built with iRepertoire HTBI primers and Arm-PCR amplification of CDR3 regions. In-frame beta chains were kept once TCRdb had trimmed the public reads at Q25 with fastp and called clones with MiXCR. Each entry merges the rows of one CDR3 protein and shows their most common DNA and genes. This sample has around 400,000 distinct CDR3 sequences in its table, and 10% to 15% of those were observed once. Clones ranked in the top ten supply under 20% of the sample. The intended sense of this specimen's time point label: newly diagnosed GD, antithyroid drugs for less than 3 months. For both TCR sequencing and RNA sequencing, RNA was extracted from PBMCs in TRIzol.

This same sample was also part of a study on T cells in Graves' hyperthyroidism and ophthalmopathy.

Sequences were derived from peripheral blood mononuclear cells (PBMCs), sampled at new diagnosis, from a patient treated with antithyroid drugs. The receptors here all came from a young woman with Graves disease. Donor details come from another sample of the same person, matched by shared clones.

This chain links TRBV4-1 with TRBJ2-7; D uncertain. Trimming removed 2 bases from V and 3 bases from J, with 11 bases in between. The CDR3 is made up of 14 amino acids. Looked up from germline, CDR1 is MGHRA and CDR2 is YSYEKL. This chain's CDR3 is CASSQPFAGYEQYF. Written as DNA, the CDR3 is TGCGCCAGCAGCCAACCCTTTGCCGGCTACGAGCAGTACTTC.

This clonotype was seen at least ten times. V and J are TRBV25-1 and TRBJ2-3; 7 nucleotides match TRBD1. V was pared by 0 bases and J by 6 bases, with 18 bases of the junction left unmatched. Germline-derived CDR1 and CDR2 are MGHDK and SYGVNS. There are 19 residues in the CDR3. The CDR3 loop is CASSEYPPRQGRMRDTQYF. CDR3 sequence (DNA): TGTGCCAGCAGTGAATACCCCCCTCGACAGGGACGTATGAGGGATACGCAGTATTTT. Using reference TRBV25-1 and TRBJ2-3 for the parts outside the CDR3, the full variable domain is EADIYQTPRYLVIGTGKKITLECSQTMGHDKMYWYQQDPGMELHLIHYSYGVNSTEKGDLSSESTVSRIRTEHFPLTLESARPSHTSQYLCASSEYPPRQGRMRDTQYFGPGTRLTVL.

This clonotype was counted many times. The chain combines TRBV27 with TRBJ2-7; TRBD1 might be the D (6 bases). The V end was cut by 2 bases, the J end by 1 base, with 24 bases between. There are 19 residues in the CDR3. The germline CDR1 and CDR2 sequences are MNHEY and SMNVEV (reference sequence). The CDR3 sequence is CASSLEARGIPSPSYEQYV. The CDR3 DNA sequence: TGTGCCAGCAGTTTAGAGGCCAGGGGCATCCCTTCACCTTCCTACGAGCAGTACGTC.

At least ten counts were recorded for this clonotype. The chain uses TRBV11-2 and TRBJ2-2, with 9 positions matching TRBD2. CDR1 and CDR2 (germline): SGHAT, FQNNGV. The CDR3 runs 18 residues. Trimming at V came to 3 bases and at J to 5 bases, leaving 13 bases not matched to a gene. The CDR3 is CASSFTRPGLARTGELFF. The CDR3 DNA follows: TGTGCCAGCAGCTTCACTAGACCGGGACTAGCTAGGACCGGGGAGCTGTTTTTT.

Many counts were recorded for this clonotype. J is TRBJ1-2 and V is TRBV20-1; maybe TRBD1 (6 bases). Germline V lookup: CDR1 DFQATT, CDR2 SNEGSKA (reference sequence). Trimming shortened V by 6 bases and J by 5 bases, and 16 bases separated the two germline ends. The CDR3 is made up of 13 amino acids. The CDR3: CSAPRAGEYGYTF. CDR3 sequence (DNA): TGCAGTGCCCCCCGGGCAGGGGAATATGGCTACACCTTC.

In this sample, this clonotype turned up many times. This sequence joins TRBV7-2 and TRBJ2-1; weak D call: TRBD2 (5 bases). The germline V gene has CDR1 SGHTA and CDR2 FQGNSA. The V end was cut by 2 bases, the J end by 4 bases, with 18 bases between. The CDR3 has 17 amino acids. The CDR3 DNA follows: TGTGCCAGCAGCTTATCTCTAGCCCCAATTAGATACAATGAGCAGTTCTTC. Its translation: CASSLSLAPIRYNEQFF.

This clonotype was detected a few times. V gene TRBV4-3 combines with J gene TRBJ1-4, with D possibly being TRBD1 (5 bases). The germline V gene encodes CDR1 LGHNA and CDR2 YSLEER. The CDR3 is 15 residues long. V lost 2 bases and J 3 bases, leaving 10 bases between the germline ends. CDR3 DNA: TGCGCCAGCAGCCAACAACAGGCGCCTAATGAAAAACTGTTTTTT. Its translation is CASSQQQAPNEKLFF.

In this sample, this clonotype turned up many times. This chain joins TRBV6-2 or TRBV6-3 and TRBJ2-1; no definite D call. Germline V lookup: CDR1 MNHEY, CDR2 SVGEGT. V was clipped by 4 bases and J by 9 bases, with 16 bases between them. The CDR3 extends over 14 amino acids. CDR3 amino acids: CASSSFLEALEQFF. DNA of the CDR3: TGTGCCAGCAGTTCCTTCCTTGAGGCGCTTGAGCAGTTCTTC.

This clonotype has at least ten counts. In DNA, the CDR3 is TGTGCCAGCAGTTTATGGGCAGGGAGCGCAGGAAACATTCAGTACTTC. Encoded protein: CASSLWAGSAGNIQYF. This chain connects TRBV28 to TRBJ2-4; D could derive from TRBD1 or TRBD2 (5 bases each). This CDR3 spans 16 amino acids. In germline, CDR1 is MDHEN, CDR2 SYDVKM. Trimming left V 0 bases short and J 6 bases short, with 15 bases between. The full variable domain, with the rest looked up from reference TRBV28 and TRBJ2-4, is DVKVTQSSRYLVKRTGEKVFLECVQDMDHENMFWYRQDPGLGLRLIYFSYDVKMKEKGDIPEGYSVSREKKERFSLILESASTNQTSMYLCASSLWAGSAGNIQYFGAGTRLSVL.

This clonotype came up many times. One end of the junction fails to match germline, which may point to a read error. This sequence joins TRBV7-9 and TRBJ2-3; D is perhaps TRBD1 (6 bases). The CDR3 has 21 amino acids. CDR1 is SEHNR, CDR2 FQNEAQ, per germline (reference sequence). Here the CDR3 reads CASNLPPQGWKDVEGTDTQYF. DNA of the CDR3: TGTGCCAGCAACTTACCCCCCCAGGGGTGGAAGGACGTTGAGGGGACAGATACGCAGTATTTT.